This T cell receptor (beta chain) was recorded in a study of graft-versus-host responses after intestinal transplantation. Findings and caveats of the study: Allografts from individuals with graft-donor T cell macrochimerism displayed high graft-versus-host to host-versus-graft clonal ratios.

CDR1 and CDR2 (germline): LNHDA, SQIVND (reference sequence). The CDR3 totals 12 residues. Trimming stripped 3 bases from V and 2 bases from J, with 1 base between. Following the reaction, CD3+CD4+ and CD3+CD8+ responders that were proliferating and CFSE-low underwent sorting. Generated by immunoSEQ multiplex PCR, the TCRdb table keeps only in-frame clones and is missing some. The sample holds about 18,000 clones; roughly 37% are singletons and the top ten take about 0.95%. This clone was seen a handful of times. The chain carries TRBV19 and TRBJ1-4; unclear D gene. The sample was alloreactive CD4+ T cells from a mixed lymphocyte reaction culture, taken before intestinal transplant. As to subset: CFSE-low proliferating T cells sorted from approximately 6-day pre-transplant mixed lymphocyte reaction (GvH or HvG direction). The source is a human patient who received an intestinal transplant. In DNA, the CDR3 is TGTGCCAGTAGTATTACTAATGAAAAACTGTTTTTT. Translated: CASSITNEKLFF.